Below are 2 T cell receptor beta chains sequenced from a single sample in a study of memory CD4+ T cells and cytomegalovirus serostatus (dated by TCRdb to about 2019). A FACSAria II was used to sort memory CD4+ T cells, defined as single viable CD3+CD4+CD8-CD45RO+ cells. The library was generated by the immunoSEQ multiplex PCR assay. The table was pulled from immuneACCESS by TCRdb, which kept in-frame rearrangements only. Such tables lose some clones; where checked, under half of the loss comes from unresolved V genes, and the rest has no known cause. The sample data list approximately 45,000 clones, and around three quarters of these were observed just once. Around 1.1% of the sample goes to the ten largest clones. Sequencing was carried out using memory CD4+ T cells from blood. Receptor source: an adult in good health and CMV-seronegative.

The V gene is TRBV5-6, the J gene TRBJ2-7, with D possibly matching TRBD2 (5 bases). In germline, CDR1 is SGHDT, CDR2 YYEEEE. V was shortened by 7 bases and J by 0 bases, with 11 bases between the two germline ends. This CDR3 has 13 amino acids. The CDR3 nucleotides are TGTGCCAGCCGCGGGCAGAGCTCCTACGAGCAGTACTTC. It encodes CASRGQSSYEQYF.

CDR3 region: CASSRPGQGFKDTF. CDR3 coding DNA: TGTGCCAGCAGCAGACCGGGACAGGGTTTTAAGGACACCTTC. The chain links TRBV21-1 to TRBJ1-2; TRBD1, the table's D call, was not compared with the DNA. TRBV21-1 is an annotated pseudogene. The CDR3 is 14 amino acids.